This T cell receptor beta chain was retrieved from a study of vaccination and CD4 T cells after COVID-19. Treatment reported: approximately 11-day PBMC culture with coronavirus spike peptide pools or control peptides (ViraFEST assay). Peptide-pool expansion of antigen-specific T cells preceded TCR sequencing in ViraFEST. Whole-study results and caveats: Only after vaccination were a median roughly 86% of convalescents' reactive clones seen. In convalescent patients, 304 of 307 vaccine-specific clones were spike mono-reactive.

This clonotype occurred a few times. Antigen unknown. J gave up 0 bases and V 1 base, and 0 bases lay outside the gene matches. Germline CDR1 and CDR2: KGHDR and SFDVKD. The CDR3 sequence is 15 residues long. Sequenced with the Oncomine TCR Beta short-read assay was DNA taken from cultured CD4+ T cells. After culture, CD4+ T cells served as the source for genomic DNA extraction. TCRdb reprocessed the PCR reads with MiXCR, giving one entry per CDR3 protein. The table lists about 11,000 distinct CDR3 sequences, approximately 41% of them singletons. The chain carries TRBV24-1 and TRBJ2-3, with 7 bases fitting TRBD2. Sequences were obtained from CD4+ T cells from blood, cultured in vitro. The sequence was obtained from a human donor who had recovered from COVID-19. In DNA, the CDR3 is TGTGCCACCAGTGATTTTAGCGGGAGCACAGATACGCAGTATTTT. Encoded protein: CATSDFSGSTDTQYF.